This entry is about one TCR beta chain. Its antigen is currently unknown. This sample is drawn from a study of a mutant IDH1 vaccine in newly diagnosed glioma. Background on the study: Onset of vaccination occurred 4-6 weeks following radiotherapy alone, or with temozolomide cycles.

The repertoire was sequenced with immunoSEQ multiplex PCR; TCRdb's copy has only in-frame clones and lacks some. This sample yields 40,000 to 55,000 clones, of which about 77% are seen a single time; about 5.2% belongs to the top ten. Time point given: week 5, during vaccination. All doses held 300 ug of mutant IDH1 20-mer peptide, with topical imiquimod. New astrocytomas of WHO grade 3 or 4 that were IDH1-mutant and ATRX-lost were found in the donors. Germline CDR1 reads SNHLY; CDR2 reads FYNNEI. The CDR3 consists of 14 residues. V lost 7 bases and J lost 8; bases outside the gene matches: 6. The chain couples TRBV2 to TRBJ1-6, with 9 bases identical to TRBD1. This material consisted of PBMCs, taken from a glioma patient whose treatment included an IDH1 peptide vaccine. The clonotype was recovered from a man aged 50-60 years with glioma. CDR3 DNA sequence: TGTGCCAGCACCGGACAGGGGCGGCATTCACCCCTCCACTTT. Translated, it gives CASTGQGRHSPLHF.